This T cell receptor (beta chain) was sequenced for a study of blood T cell repertoires in COVID-19. The data were produced by immunoSEQ multiplex PCR, yet TCRdb's version contains in-frame clones alone and is incomplete. The sample has approximately 180,000 clones, 80% to 90% seen once; the top ten hold 9.5% to 12%. This CDR3 comprises 13 residues. Germline CDR1 is SGHNT and CDR2 is YENEEA. With V trimmed by 6 bases and J by 10 bases, 9 bases remained unmatched. The sequence was obtained from a human donor with active or convalescent COVID-19. The donor label of this sample is uncertain. V gene TRBV11-3 combines with J gene TRBJ2-1; 7 positions agree with TRBD2. The sequenced material came from peripheral blood. The CDR3 sequence is CASSLPWGGEQFF. CDR3 DNA: TGTGCCAGCAGTTTACCCTGGGGGGGAGAGCAGTTCTTC.